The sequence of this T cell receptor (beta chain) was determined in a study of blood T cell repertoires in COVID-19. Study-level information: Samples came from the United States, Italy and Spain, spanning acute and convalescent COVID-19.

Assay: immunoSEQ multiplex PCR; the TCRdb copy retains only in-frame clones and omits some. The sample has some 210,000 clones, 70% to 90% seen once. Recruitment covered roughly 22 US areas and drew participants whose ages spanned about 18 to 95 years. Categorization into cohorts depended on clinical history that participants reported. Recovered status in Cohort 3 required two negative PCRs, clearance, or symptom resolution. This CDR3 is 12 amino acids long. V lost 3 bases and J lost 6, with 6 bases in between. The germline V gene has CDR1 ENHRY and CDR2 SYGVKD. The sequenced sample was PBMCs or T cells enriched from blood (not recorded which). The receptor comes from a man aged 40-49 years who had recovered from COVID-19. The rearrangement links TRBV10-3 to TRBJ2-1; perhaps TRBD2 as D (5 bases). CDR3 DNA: TGTGCCATCAGTGAAGGAGGCAATGAGCAGTTCTTC. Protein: CAISEGGNEQFF.